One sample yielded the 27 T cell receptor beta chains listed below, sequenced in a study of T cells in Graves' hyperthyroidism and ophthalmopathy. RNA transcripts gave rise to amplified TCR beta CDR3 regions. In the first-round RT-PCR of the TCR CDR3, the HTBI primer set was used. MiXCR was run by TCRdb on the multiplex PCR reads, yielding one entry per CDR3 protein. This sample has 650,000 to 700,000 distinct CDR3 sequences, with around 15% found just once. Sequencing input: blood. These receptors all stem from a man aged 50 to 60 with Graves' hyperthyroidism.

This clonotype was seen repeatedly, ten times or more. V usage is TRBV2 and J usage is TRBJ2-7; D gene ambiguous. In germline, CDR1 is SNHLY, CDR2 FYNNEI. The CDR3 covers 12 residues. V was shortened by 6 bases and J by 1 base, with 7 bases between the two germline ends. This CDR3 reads CASRSESYEQYF. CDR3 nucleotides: TGTGCCAGCAGATCTGAATCCTACGAGCAGTACTTC.

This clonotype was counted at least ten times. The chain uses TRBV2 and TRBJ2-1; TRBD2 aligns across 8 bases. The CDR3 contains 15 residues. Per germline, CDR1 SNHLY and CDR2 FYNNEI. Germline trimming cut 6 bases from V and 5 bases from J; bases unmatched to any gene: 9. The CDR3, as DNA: TGTGCCAGCAGGGAAACTAGCGGTGCTAACAATGAGCAGTTCTTC. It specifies CASRETSGANNEQFF.

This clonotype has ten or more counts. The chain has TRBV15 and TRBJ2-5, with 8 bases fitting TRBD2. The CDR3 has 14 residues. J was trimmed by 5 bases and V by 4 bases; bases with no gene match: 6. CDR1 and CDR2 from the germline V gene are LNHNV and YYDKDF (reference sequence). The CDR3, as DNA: TGTGCCACCAGCAATCACGGGACTAGTGAGACCCAGTACTTC. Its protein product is CATSNHGTSETQYF. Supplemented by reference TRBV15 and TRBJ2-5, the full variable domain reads DAMVIQNPRYQVTQFGKPVTLSCSQTLNHNVMYWYQQKSSQAPKLLFHYYDKDFNNEADTPDNFQSRRPNTSFCFLDIRSPGLGDTAMYLCATSNHGTSETQYFGPGTRLLVL.

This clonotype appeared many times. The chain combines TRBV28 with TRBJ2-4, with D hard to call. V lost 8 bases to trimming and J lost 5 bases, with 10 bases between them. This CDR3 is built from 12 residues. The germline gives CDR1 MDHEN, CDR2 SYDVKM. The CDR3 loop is CASESPENIQYF. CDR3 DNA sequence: TGTGCCAGCGAGTCTCCAGAAAACATTCAGTACTTC.

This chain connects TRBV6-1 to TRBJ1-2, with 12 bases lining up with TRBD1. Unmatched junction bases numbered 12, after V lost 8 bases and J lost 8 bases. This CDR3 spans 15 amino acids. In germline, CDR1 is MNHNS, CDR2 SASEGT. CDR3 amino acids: CASDTLGQGAQGYTF. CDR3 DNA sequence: TGTGCCAGCGACACCTTGGGACAGGGGGCGCAGGGCTACACCTTC.

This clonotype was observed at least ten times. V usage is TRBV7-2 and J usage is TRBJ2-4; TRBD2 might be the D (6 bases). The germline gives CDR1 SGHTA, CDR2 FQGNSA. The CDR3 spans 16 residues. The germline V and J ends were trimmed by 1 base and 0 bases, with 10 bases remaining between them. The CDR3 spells CASSLVEGLAKNIQYF. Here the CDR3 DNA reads TGTGCCAGCAGCTTAGTGGAGGGGCTAGCCAAAAACATTCAGTACTTC.

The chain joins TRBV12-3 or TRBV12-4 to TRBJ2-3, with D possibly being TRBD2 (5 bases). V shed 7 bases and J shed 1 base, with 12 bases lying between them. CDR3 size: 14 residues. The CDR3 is CASNRGHRTDTQYF. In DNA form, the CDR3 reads TGTGCCAGCAACCGGGGTCATCGCACAGATACGCAGTATTTT.

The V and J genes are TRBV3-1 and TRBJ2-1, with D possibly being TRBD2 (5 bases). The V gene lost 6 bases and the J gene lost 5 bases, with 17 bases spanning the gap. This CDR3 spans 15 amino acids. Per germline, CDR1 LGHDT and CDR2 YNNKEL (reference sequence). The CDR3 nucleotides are TGTGCCAGCAGGCCAAATGAGCGGAGCCACAATGAGCAGTTCTTC. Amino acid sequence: CASRPNERSHNEQFF.

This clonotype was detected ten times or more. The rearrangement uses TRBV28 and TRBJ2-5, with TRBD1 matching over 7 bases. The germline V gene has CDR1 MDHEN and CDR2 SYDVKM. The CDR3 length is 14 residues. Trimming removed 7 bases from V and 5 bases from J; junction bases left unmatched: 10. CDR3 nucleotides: TGTGCCAGCACCCGAGACAGGGATGTGGAGACCCAGTACTTC. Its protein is CASTRDRDVETQYF.

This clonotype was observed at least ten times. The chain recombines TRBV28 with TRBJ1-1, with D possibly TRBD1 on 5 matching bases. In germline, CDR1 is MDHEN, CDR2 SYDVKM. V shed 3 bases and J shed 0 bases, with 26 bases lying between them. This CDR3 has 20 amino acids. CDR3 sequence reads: CASSFGPRFTQGPMNTEAFF. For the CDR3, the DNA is TGTGCCAGCAGTTTTGGGCCAAGATTTACTCAGGGCCCAATGAACACTGAAGCTTTCTTT.

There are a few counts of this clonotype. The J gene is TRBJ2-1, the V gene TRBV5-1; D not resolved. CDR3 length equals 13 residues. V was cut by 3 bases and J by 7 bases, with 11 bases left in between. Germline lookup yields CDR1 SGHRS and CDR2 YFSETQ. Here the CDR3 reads CASSSGVGNEQFF. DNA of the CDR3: TGCGCCAGCAGCTCCGGAGTGGGGAATGAGCAGTTCTTC. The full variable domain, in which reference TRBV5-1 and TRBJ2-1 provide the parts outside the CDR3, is KAGVTQTPRYLIKTRGQQVTLSCSPISGHRSVSWYQQTPGQGLQFLFEYFSETQRNKGNFPGRFSGRQFSNSRSEMNVSTLELGDSALYLCASSSGVGNEQFFGPGTRLTVL.

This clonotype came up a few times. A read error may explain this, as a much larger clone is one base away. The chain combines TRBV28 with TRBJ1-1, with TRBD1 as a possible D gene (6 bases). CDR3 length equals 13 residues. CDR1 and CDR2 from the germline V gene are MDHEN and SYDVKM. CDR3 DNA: TGTGCCAACAGTTTATCAGGGGACACTGAAGCTTTCTTT. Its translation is CANSLSGDTEAFF.

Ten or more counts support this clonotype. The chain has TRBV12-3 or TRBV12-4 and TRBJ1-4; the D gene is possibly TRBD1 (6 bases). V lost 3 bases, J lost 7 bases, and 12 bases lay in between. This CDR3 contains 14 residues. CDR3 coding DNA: TGTGCCAGCAGTTTCTCAGGGGTGGGTGAAAAACTGTTTTTT. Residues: CASSFSGVGEKLFF.

The CDR3 DNA is TGTGCCAGCAGTTACGGGGGGCCTGGCGGGGAGCTGTTTTTT. Its translation is CASSYGGPGGELFF. The chain couples TRBV27 to TRBJ2-2; the D gene is possibly TRBD2 (7 bases). This CDR3 spans 14 amino acids. CDR1 is MNHEY, CDR2 SMNVEV, per germline (reference sequence). V lost 4 bases and J lost 7, with 13 bases in between.

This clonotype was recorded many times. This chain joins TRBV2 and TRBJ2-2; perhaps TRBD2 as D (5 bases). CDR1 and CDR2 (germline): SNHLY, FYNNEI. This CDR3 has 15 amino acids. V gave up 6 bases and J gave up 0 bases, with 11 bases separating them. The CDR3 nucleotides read TGTGCCAGCAGGATGGACTCTGCGAACACCGGGGAGCTGTTTTTT. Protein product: CASRMDSANTGELFF.

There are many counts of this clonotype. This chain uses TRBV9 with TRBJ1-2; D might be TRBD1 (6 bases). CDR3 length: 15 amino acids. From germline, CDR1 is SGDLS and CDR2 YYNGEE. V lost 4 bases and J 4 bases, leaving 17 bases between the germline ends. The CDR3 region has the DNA TGTGCCAGCAGCACGTTCAGGGGAGGCGGCTATGGCTACACCTTC. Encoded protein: CASSTFRGGGYGYTF.

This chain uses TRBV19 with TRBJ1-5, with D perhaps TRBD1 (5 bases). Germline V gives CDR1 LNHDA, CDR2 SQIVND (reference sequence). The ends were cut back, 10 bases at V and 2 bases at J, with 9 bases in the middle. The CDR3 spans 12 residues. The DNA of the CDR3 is TGTGCCACCCGGGACGGCAATCAGCCCCAGCATTTT. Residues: CATRDGNQPQHF.

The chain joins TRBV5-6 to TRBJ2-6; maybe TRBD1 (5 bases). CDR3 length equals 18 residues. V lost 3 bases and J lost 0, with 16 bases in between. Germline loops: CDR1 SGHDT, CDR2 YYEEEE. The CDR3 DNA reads TGTGCCAGCAGCTCGTCGGCCAGGGCCTACTCTGGGGCCAACGTCCTGACTTTC. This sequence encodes CASSSSARAYSGANVLTF.

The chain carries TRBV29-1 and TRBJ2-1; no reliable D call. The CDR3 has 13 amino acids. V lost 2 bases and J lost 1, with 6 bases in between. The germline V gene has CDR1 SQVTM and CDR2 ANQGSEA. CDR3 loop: CSVEQISYNEQFF. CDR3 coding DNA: TGCAGCGTTGAACAGATTTCCTACAATGAGCAGTTCTTC.

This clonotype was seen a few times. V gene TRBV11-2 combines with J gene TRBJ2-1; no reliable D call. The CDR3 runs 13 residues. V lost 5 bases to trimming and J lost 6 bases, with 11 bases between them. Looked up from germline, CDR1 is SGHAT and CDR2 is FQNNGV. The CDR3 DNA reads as TGTGCCAGCAGCACCCACGTCAGCAATGAGCAGTTCTTC. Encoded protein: CASSTHVSNEQFF.

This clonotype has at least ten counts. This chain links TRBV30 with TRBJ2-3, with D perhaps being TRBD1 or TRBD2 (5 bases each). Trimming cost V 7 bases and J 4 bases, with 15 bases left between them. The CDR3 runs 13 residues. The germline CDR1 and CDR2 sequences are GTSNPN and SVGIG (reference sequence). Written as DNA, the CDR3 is TGTGCCTCGGGAATGGGGGATGCAGATACGCAGTATTTT. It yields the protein CASGMGDADTQYF.

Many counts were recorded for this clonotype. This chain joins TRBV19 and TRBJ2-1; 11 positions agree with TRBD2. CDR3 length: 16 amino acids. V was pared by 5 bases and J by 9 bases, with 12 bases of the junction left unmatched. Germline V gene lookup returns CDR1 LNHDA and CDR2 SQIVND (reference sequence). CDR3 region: CASSPRSGTSGSEQFF. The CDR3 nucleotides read TGTGCCAGTAGTCCCCGCTCAGGGACTAGCGGTAGTGAGCAGTTCTTC. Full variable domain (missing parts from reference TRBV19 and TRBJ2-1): DGGITQSPKYLFRKEGQNVTLSCEQNLNHDAMYWYRQDPGQGLRLIYYSQIVNDFQKGDIAEGYSVSREKKESFPLTVTSAQKNPTAFYLCASSPRSGTSGSEQFFGPGTRLTVL.

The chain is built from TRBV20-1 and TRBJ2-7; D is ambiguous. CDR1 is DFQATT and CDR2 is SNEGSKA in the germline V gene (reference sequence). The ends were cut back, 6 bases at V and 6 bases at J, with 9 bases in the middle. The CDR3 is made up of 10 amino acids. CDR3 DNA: TGCAGTGCCCGAAGGGCCGAGCAGTACTTC. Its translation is CSARRAEQYF.

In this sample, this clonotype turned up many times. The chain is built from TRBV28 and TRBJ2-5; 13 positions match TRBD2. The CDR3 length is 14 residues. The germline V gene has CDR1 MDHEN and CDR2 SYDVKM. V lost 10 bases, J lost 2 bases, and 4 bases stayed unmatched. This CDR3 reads CAIGLAGAQETQYF. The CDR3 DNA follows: TGTGCCATCGGACTAGCGGGAGCACAAGAGACCCAGTACTTC.

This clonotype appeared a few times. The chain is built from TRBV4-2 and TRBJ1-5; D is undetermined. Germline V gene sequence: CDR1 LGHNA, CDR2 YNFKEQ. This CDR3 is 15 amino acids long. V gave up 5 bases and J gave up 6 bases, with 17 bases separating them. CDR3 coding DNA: TGTGCCAGCAGCTACAATCTTGGTTCCGCTCAGCCCCAGCATTTT. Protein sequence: CASSYNLGSAQPQHF.

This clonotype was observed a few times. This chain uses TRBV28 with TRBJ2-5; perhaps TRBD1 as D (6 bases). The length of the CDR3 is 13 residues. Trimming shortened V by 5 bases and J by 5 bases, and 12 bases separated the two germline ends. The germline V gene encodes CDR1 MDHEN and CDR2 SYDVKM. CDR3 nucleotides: TGTGCCAGCAGTGATTTAACAGGGGAGACCCAGTACTTC. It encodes CASSDLTGETQYF.

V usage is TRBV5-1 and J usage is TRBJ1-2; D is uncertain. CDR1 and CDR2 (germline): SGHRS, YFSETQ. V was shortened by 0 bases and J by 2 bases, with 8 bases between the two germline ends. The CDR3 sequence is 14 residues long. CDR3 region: CASSLGERNYGYTF. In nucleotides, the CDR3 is TGCGCCAGCAGCTTGGGGGAAAGGAACTATGGCTACACCTTC. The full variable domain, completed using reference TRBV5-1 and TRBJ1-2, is KAGVTQTPRYLIKTRGQQVTLSCSPISGHRSVSWYQQTPGQGLQFLFEYFSETQRNKGNFPGRFSGRQFSNSRSEMNVSTLELGDSALYLCASSLGERNYGYTFGSGTRLTVV.